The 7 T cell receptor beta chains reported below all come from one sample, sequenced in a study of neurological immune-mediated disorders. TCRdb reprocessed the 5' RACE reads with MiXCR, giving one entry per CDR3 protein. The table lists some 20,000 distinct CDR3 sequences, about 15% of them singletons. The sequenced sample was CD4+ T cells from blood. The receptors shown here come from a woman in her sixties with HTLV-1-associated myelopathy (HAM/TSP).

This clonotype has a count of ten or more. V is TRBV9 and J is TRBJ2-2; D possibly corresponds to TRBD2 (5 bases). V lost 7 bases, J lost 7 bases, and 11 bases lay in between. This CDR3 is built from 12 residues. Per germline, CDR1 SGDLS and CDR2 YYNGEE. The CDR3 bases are TGTGCCAGCGGGGTTGGGAGCGGGGAGCTGTTTTTT. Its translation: CASGVGSGELFF.

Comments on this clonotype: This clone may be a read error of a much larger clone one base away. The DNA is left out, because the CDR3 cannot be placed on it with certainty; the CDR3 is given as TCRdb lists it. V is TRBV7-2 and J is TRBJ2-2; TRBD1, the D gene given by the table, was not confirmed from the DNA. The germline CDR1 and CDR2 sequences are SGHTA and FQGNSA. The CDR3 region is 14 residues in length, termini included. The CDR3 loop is CASSQRGGPGSCFF.

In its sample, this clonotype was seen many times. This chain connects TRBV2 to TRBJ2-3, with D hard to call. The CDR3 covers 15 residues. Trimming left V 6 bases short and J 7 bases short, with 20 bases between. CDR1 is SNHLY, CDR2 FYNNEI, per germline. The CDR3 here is CASRPSPARAYTQYF. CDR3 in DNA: TGTGCCAGCAGGCCCTCCCCCGCTAGGGCATATACGCAGTATTTT.

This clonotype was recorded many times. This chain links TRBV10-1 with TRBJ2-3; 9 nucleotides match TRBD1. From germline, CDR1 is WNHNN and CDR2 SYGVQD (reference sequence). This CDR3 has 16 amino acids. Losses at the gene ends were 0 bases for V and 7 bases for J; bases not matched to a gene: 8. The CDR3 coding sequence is TGCGCCAGCAGTGAGTCGGGGACAGGGCTTGGGAATACGCAGTATTTT. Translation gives CASSESGTGLGNTQYF.

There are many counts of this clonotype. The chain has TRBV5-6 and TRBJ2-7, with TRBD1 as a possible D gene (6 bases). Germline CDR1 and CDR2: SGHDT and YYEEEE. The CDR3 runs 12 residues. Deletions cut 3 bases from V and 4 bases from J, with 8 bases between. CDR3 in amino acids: CASSSDRYEQYF. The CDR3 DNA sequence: TGTGCCAGCAGCTCGGACAGATACGAGCAGTACTTC.

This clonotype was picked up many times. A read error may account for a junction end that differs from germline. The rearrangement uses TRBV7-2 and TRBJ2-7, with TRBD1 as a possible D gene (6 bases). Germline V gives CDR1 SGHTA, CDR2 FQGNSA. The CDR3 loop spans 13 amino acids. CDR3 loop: CASSLESPGHTLF. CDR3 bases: TGTGCCAGCAGCTTAGAATCCCCGGGACACACCCTCTTC.

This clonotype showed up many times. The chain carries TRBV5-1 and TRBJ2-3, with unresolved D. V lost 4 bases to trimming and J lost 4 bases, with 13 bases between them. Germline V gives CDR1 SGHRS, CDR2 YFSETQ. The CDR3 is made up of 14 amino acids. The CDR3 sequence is CASSPRSPADTQYF. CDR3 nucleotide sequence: TGCGCCAGCAGCCCCCGGTCGCCCGCAGATACGCAGTATTTT.